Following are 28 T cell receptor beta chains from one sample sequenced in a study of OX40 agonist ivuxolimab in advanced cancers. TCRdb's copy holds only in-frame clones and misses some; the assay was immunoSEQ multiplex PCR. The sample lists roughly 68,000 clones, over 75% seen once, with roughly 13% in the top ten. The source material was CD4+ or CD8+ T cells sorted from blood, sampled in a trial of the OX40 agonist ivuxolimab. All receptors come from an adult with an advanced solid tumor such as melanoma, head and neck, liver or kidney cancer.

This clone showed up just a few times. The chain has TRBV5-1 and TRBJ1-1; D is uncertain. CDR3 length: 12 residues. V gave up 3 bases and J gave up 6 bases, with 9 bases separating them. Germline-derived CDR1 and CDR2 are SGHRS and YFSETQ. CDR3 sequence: CASSYRWPEAFF. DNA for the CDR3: TGCGCCAGCAGCTACCGGTGGCCTGAAGCTTTCTTT. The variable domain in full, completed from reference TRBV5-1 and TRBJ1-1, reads KAGVTQTPRYLIKTRGQQVTLSCSPISGHRSVSWYQQTPGQGLQFLFEYFSETQRNKGNFPGRFSGRQFSNSRSEMNVSTLELGDSALYLCASSYRWPEAFFGQGTRLTVV.

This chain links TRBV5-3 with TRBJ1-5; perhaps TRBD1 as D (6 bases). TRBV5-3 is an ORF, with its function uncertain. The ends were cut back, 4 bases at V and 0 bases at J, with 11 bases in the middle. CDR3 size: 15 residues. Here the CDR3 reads CARSRQVYSNQPQHF. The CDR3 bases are TGTGCCAGAAGCCGACAGGTCTATAGCAATCAGCCCCAGCATTTT.

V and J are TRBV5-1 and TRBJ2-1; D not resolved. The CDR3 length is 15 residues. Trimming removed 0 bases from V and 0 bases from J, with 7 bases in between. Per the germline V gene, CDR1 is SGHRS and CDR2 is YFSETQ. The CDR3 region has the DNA TGCGCCAGCAGCTTGGGCCCCGGCTCCTACAATGAGCAGTTCTTC. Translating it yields CASSLGPGSYNEQFF.

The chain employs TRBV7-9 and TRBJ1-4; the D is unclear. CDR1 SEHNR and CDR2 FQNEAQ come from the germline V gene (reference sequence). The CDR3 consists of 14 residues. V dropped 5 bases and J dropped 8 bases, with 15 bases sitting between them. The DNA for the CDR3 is TGTGCCAGCAGCCTACCGGGTGGGGAGGAAAAACTGTTTTTT. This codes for CASSLPGGEEKLFF.

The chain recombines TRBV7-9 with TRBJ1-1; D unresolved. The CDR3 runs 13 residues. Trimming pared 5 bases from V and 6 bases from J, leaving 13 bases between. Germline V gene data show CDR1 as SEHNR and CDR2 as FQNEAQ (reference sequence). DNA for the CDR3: TGTGCCAGCAGCCCACGGCCGGCGGCTGAAGCTTTCTTT. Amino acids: CASSPRPAAEAFF.

The CDR3 nucleotides read TGTGCCAGCATCTCTGCTAGCGGGAGAAACAAGTACAATGAGCAGTTCTTC. This translates into CASISASGRNKYNEQFF. V gene TRBV7-8 combines with J gene TRBJ2-1; 10 bases are shared with TRBD2. V trimming: 7 bases; J trimming: 4 bases; junction bases outside the gene matches: 13. Germline V gene data show CDR1 as SGHVS and CDR2 as FQNEAQ. The CDR3 runs to 17 residues. The full variable domain, with the rest looked up from reference TRBV7-8 and TRBJ2-1, is GAGVSQSPRYKVAKRGQDVALRCDPISGHVSLFWYQQALGQGPEFLTYFQNEAQLDKSGLPSDRFFAERPEGSVSTLKIQRTQQEDSAVYLCASISASGRNKYNEQFFGPGTRLTVL.

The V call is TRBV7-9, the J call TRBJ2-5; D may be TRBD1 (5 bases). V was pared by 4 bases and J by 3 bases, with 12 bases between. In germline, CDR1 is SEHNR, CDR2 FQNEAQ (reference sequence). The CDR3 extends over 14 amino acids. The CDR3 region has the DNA TGTGCCAGCAGCTCGTGGGTGACAGAAGAGACCCAGTACTTC. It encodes CASSSWVTEETQYF.

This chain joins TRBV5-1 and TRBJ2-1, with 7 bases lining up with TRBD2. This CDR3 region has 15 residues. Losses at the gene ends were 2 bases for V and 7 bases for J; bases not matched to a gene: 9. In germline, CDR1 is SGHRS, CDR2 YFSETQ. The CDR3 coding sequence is TGCGCCAGCAGCTTATCGGTGGGCGGGAGTAATGAGCAGTTCTTC. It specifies CASSLSVGGSNEQFF.

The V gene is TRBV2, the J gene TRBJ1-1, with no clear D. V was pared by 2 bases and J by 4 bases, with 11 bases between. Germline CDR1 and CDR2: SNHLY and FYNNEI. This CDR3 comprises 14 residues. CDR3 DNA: TGTGCCAGCAGTGAACGGCCCTTGGCCACTGAAGCTTTCTTT. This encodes CASSERPLATEAFF. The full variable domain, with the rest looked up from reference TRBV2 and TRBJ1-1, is EPEVTQTPSHQVTQMGQEVILRCVPISNHLYFYWYRQILGQKVEFLVSFYNNEISEKSEIFDDQFSVERPDGSNFTLKIRSTKLEDSAMYFCASSERPLATEAFFGQGTRLTVV.

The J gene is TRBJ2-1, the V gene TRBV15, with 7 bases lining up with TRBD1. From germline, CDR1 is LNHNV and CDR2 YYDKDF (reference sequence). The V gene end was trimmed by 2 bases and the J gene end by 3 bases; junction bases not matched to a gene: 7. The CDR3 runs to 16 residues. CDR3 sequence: CATSRPIGTDYNEQFF. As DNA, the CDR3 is TGTGCCACCAGCAGACCGATCGGGACAGACTACAATGAGCAGTTCTTC.

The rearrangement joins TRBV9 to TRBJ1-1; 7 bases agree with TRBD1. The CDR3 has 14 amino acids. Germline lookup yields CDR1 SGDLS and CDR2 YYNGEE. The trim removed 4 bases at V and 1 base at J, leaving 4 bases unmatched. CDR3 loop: CASSPRTGNTEAFF. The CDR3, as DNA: TGTGCCAGCAGCCCCAGGACAGGGAACACTGAAGCTTTCTTT.

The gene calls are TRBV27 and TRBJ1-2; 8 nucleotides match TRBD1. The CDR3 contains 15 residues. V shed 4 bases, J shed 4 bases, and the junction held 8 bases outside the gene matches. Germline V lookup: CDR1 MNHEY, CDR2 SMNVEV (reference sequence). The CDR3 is CASSSRDRFRYGYTF. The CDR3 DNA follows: TGTGCCAGCAGTTCCCGGGACAGGTTCCGCTATGGCTACACCTTC.

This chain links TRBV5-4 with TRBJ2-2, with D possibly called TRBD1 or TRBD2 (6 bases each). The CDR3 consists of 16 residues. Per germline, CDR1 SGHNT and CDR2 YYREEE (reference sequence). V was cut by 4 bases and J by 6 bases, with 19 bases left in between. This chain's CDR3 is CASSPPWGARSGELFF. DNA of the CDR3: TGTGCCAGCAGCCCCCCTTGGGGGGCACGGTCCGGGGAGCTGTTTTTT.

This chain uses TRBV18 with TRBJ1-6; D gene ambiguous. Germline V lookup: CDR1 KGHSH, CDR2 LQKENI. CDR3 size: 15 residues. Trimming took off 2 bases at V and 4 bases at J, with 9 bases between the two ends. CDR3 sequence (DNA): TGTGCCAGCTCACCATCAGCAGGATATAATTCACCCCTCCACTTT. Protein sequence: CASSPSAGYNSPLHF.

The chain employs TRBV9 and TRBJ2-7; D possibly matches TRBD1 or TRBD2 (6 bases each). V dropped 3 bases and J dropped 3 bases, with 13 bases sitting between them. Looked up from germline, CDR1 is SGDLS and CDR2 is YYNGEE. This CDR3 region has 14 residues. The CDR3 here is CASSEAGHGYEQYF. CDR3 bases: TGTGCCAGCAGCGAGGCGGGACATGGCTACGAGCAGTACTTC.

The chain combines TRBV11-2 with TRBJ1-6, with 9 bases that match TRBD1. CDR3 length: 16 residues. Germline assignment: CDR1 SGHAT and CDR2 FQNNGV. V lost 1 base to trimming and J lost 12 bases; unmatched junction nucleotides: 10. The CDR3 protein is CASSLALGTGNIPLHF. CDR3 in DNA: TGTGCCAGCAGCTTAGCTCTGGGGACAGGGAATATACCCCTCCACTTT.

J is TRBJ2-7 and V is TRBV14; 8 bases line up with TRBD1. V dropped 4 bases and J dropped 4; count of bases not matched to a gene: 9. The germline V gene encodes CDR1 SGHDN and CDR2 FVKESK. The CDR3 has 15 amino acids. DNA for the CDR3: TGTGCCAGCAGCCTCTCGGGACAGGCATCTTACGAGCAGTACTTC. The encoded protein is CASSLSGQASYEQYF.

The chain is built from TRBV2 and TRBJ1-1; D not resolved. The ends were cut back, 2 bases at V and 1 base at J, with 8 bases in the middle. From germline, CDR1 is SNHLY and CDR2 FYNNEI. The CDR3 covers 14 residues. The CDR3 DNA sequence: TGTGCCAGCAGTGAATTATTCCAGAACACTGAAGCTTTCTTT. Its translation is CASSELFQNTEAFF.

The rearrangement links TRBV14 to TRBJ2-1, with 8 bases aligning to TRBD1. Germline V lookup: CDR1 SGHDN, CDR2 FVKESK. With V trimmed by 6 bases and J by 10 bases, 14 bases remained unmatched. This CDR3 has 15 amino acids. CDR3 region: CASSLGQGGRSEQFF. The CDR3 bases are TGTGCCAGCAGTCTAGGACAGGGCGGCAGGAGCGAGCAGTTCTTC. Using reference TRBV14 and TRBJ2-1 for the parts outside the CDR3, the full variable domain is EAGVTQFPSHSVIEKGQTVTLRCDPISGHDNLYWYRRVMGKEIKFLLHFVKESKQDESGMPNNRFLAERTGGTYSTLKVQPAELEDSGVYFCASSLGQGGRSEQFFGPGTRLTVL.

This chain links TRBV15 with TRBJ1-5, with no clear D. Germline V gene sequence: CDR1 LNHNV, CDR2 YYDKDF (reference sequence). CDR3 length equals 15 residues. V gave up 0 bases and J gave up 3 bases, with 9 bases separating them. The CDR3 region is CATSRDLGDNQPQHF. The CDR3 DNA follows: TGTGCCACCAGCAGAGATTTGGGAGACAATCAGCCCCAGCATTTT.

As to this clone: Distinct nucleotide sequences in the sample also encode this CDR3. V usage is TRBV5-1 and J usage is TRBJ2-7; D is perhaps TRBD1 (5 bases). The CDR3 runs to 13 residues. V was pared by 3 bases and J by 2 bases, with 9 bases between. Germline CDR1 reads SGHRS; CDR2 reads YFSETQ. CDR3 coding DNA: TGCGCCAGCAGCTGGACACCAACCTACGAGCAGTACTTC. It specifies CASSWTPTYEQYF.

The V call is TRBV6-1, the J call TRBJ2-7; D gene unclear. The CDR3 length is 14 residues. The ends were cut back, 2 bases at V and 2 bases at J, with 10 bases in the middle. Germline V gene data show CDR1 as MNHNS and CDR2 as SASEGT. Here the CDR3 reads CASSESWGPYEQYF. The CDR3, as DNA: TGTGCCAGCAGTGAATCTTGGGGTCCCTACGAGCAGTACTTC.

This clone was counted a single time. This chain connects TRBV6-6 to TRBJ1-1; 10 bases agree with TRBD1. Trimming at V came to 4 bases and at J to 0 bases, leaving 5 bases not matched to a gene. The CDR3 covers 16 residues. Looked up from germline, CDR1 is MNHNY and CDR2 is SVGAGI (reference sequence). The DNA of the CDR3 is TGTGCCAGCAGTTCCGGGACAGGGGTCCTGAACACTGAAGCTTTCTTT. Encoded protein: CASSSGTGVLNTEAFF.

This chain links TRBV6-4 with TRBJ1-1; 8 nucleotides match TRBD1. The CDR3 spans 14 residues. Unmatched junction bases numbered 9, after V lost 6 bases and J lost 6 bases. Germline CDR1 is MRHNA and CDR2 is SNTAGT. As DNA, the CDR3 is TGTGCCAGCAGCTTACAGGGGGGATTAGCTGAAGCTTTCTTT. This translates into CASSLQGGLAEAFF.

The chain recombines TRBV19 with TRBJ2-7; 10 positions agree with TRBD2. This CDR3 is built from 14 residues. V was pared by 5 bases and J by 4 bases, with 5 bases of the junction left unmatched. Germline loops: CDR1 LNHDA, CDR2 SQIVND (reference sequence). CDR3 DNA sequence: TGTGCCAGTAGTTGGTCTAGCGGGGGTTACGAGCAGTACTTC. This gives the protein CASSWSSGGYEQYF.

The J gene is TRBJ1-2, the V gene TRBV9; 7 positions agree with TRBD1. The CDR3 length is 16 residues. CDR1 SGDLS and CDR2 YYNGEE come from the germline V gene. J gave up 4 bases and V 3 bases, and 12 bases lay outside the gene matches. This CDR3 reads CASSARGGTDFYGYTF. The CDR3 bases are TGTGCCAGCAGCGCCAGGGGCGGGACAGACTTCTATGGCTACACCTTC.

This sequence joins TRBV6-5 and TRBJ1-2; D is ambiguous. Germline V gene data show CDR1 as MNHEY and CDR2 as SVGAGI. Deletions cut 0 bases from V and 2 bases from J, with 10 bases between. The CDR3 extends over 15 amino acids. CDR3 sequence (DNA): TGTGCCAGCAGTTACTCGATCCAGACCAACTATGGCTACACCTTC. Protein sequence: CASSYSIQTNYGYTF.

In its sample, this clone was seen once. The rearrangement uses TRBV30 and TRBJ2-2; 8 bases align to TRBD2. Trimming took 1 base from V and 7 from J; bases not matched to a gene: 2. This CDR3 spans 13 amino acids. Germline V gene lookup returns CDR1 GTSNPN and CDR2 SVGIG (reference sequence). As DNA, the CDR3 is TGTGCCTGGAGTGAAACTAGCGGCGGGGAGCTGTTTTTT. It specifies CAWSETSGGELFF.